The present T cell receptor beta chain was sequenced within a study of regulatory T cells in long-lasting Graves disease. As for the study in general: Graves' patients who were just diagnosed had used antithyroid drugs for under 3 months.

In building TCR beta libraries, iRepertoire HTBI primers were used together with Arm-PCR of CDR3 regions. Each CDR3 protein gets one entry after TCRdb re-called the multiplex PCR reads with MiXCR. The sample has roughly 520,000 distinct CDR3 sequences; 9.5% to 15% are singletons. This sample's time point: newly diagnosed GD, antithyroid drugs for less than 3 months. PBMCs were the source of the RNA used for TCR sequencing. Overall study findings and caveats: Patients whose Graves' disease persisted exhibited lower TCR diversity than those newly diagnosed.

This clonotype was counted at least ten times. Its antigen remains unknown. Germline V gives CDR1 SNHLY, CDR2 FYNNEI. Unmatched junction bases numbered 4, after V lost 6 bases and J lost 5 bases. The CDR3 consists of 13 residues. This sample was shared with a second study, whose subject was T cells in Graves' hyperthyroidism and ophthalmopathy.

The gene calls are TRBV2 and TRBJ2-1; 7 nucleotides match TRBD1. The sequenced sample was peripheral blood mononuclear cells (PBMCs), obtained at new diagnosis, from a patient treated with antithyroid drugs. This clonotype originated in a young woman with Graves disease. CDR3 amino acids: CASRRGGNNEQFF. CDR3 DNA: TGTGCCAGCAGACGAGGGGGCAACAATGAGCAGTTCTTC. The complete variable domain, with remaining parts taken from reference TRBV2 and TRBJ2-1, reads EPEVTQTPSHQVTQMGQEVILRCVPISNHLYFYWYRQILGQKVEFLVSFYNNEISEKSEIFDDQFSVERPDGSNFTLKIRSTKLEDSAMYFCASRRGGNNEQFFGPGTRLTVL.